Reported below is one T cell receptor (beta chain). The germline V gene encodes CDR1 LNHDA and CDR2 SQIVND (reference sequence). V gave up 4 bases and J gave up 2 bases; unmatched junction bases: 4. This CDR3 comprises 15 residues. The data were obtained in a study of blood T cell repertoires in COVID-19. Background on the study: Whether acute or convalescent, the COVID-19 samples came from the United States, Italy and Spain. T cells, B-cell-depleted T cells, or PBMCs supplied cDNA or gDNA.

In the study's own analysis: Reference gene primer amplification in the assay estimated nucleated cell counts. Profiling relied on immunoSEQ multiplex PCR, and the TCRdb table lists in-frame clones only, not all of them. The V and J calls and the clone size are those of that table, but D and trimming were determined from the DNA. In the table there are about 440,000 clones, about 89% of which are singletons. The V gene is TRBV19, the J gene TRBJ2-4; TRBD1 matches at 8 bases. The receptor's source is a woman aged 30 to 39 with acute or convalescent COVID-19. Specimen: peripheral blood. CDR3 amino acids: CASSTDRGSKNIQYF. CDR3 DNA sequence: TGTGCCAGTAGTACAGACAGGGGATCCAAAAACATTCAGTACTTC.